Listed here are 18 T cell receptor beta chains from one sample, sequenced in a study of cytomegalovirus exposure and HLA in healthy donors. The PCR made use of 60 Vbeta and 13 Jbeta primers. Profiled with immunoSEQ multiplex PCR; TCRdb holds only in-frame clones, not every one. The table includes about 140,000 clones, roughly 62% detected once. Source material: PBMCs. All receptors come from a male donor in good health and CMV-seronegative.

This clone has just a few counts. This rearrangement joins TRBV5-8 to TRBJ1-5; 8 bases agree with TRBD1. Germline CDR1 and CDR2: SGHTS and YDEGEE. V gave up 0 bases and J gave up 4 bases; unmatched junction bases: 6. The CDR3 spans 16 residues. The CDR3 DNA is TGTGCCAGCAGCTTGGTGCAGGGGGCGGGGAATCAGCCCCAGCATTTT. Translated, it gives CASSLVQGAGNQPQHF.

CDR3 nucleotide sequence: TGTGCCAGCAGCTCAGGACTAGCGCCGAGCACAGATACGCAGTATTTT. It yields the protein CASSSGLAPSTDTQYF. This rearrangement joins TRBV7-3 to TRBJ2-3, with 9 bases lining up with TRBD2. The CDR3 consists of 16 residues. J gave up 0 bases and V 4 bases, and 5 bases lay outside the gene matches. In germline, CDR1 is SGHTA, CDR2 FQGTGA.

This chain uses TRBV19 with TRBJ2-2, with TRBD1 identical over 10 bases. Germline V gene sequence: CDR1 LNHDA, CDR2 SQIVND (reference sequence). V lost 5 bases and J lost 6; bases outside the gene matches: 6. The CDR3 consists of 15 residues. The CDR3 DNA sequence: TGTGCCAGTAGTCCCCGACAGGGGGCCGCCGGGGAGCTGTTTTTT. Translated: CASSPRQGAAGELFF.

This clone was counted between two and nine times. The chain has TRBV5-1 and TRBJ2-1, with 13 bases matching TRBD2. The CDR3 is 15 residues long. The germline gives CDR1 SGHRS, CDR2 YFSETQ. Trimming took 4 bases from V and 8 from J; bases not matched to a gene: 6. CDR3 DNA: TGCGCCAGCAGCCCCGGACTAGCGGGGGTGGATGAGCAGTTCTTC. Translating gives CASSPGLAGVDEQFF.

This clone came up a few times. The chain uses TRBV28 and TRBJ1-2; TRBD1 agrees at 9 bases. V lost 2 bases and J lost 2; bases outside the gene matches: 0. Per germline, CDR1 MDHEN and CDR2 SYDVKM. CDR3 length equals 14 residues. The CDR3 region is CASSLGTGNYGYTF. DNA for the CDR3: TGTGCCAGCAGTTTAGGGACAGGGAACTATGGCTACACCTTC.

This chain links TRBV4-3 with TRBJ1-1; D unresolved. This CDR3 has 11 amino acids. Trimming left V 1 base short and J 8 bases short, with 5 bases between. Looked up from germline, CDR1 is LGHNA and CDR2 is YSLEER. The CDR3 coding sequence is TGCGCCAGCAGCCAAGGGCCGGAAGCTTTCTTT. It specifies CASSQGPEAFF.

This clone was picked up a small number of times. Relative to the germline gene, one junction end is altered; a read error may explain this. This chain links TRBV7-3 with TRBJ2-6, with 9 bases aligning to TRBD1. Looked up from germline, CDR1 is SGHTA and CDR2 is FQGTGA. The length of the CDR3 is 19 residues. The CDR3 coding sequence is TGTGCCAGCAGCATAACCGGGACAGGGCCATCCTCTGGGGCCAACGTCCTGACTTTC. This gives the protein CASSITGTGPSSGANVLTF.

In this sample, this clone turned up a few times. This chain links TRBV7-8 with TRBJ1-6; tentative D call: TRBD1 (5 bases). The CDR3 is made up of 18 amino acids. V dropped 5 bases and J dropped 9 bases, with 26 bases sitting between them. Per germline, CDR1 SGHVS and CDR2 FQNEAQ. The CDR3 reads CASSNALRADSPSSPLHF. The CDR3 nucleotides are TGTGCCAGCAGCAATGCGCTCAGGGCCGACTCCCCAAGTTCACCCCTCCACTTT.

This clone was seen a handful of times. The V gene is TRBV2, the J gene TRBJ2-7, with TRBD1 matching 9 bases. The CDR3 consists of 14 residues. The V gene's germline CDR1 is SNHLY and CDR2 FYNNEI. V lost 5 bases to trimming and J lost 2 bases; unmatched junction nucleotides: 4. The CDR3: CASSLGTGTYEQYF. The CDR3 coding sequence is TGTGCCAGCAGTCTTGGGACAGGGACCTACGAGCAGTACTTC.

The chain joins TRBV27 to TRBJ2-3; D ambiguous. The CDR3 length is 14 residues. The ends were cut back, 7 bases at V and 1 base at J, with 12 bases in the middle. Germline V gene lookup returns CDR1 MNHEY and CDR2 SMNVEV (reference sequence). The chain's CDR3 is CASTPSRGTDTQYF. The CDR3 bases are TGTGCCAGCACCCCTTCCCGCGGCACAGATACGCAGTATTTT.

The chain has TRBV14 and TRBJ1-4, with 8 bases fitting TRBD1. CDR1 SGHDN and CDR2 FVKESK come from the germline V gene. The CDR3 sequence is 15 residues long. J lost 0 bases, V lost 6 bases, and 3 bases had no gene match. The CDR3 here is CASSPDRATNEKLFF. The CDR3 DNA follows: TGTGCCAGCAGTCCGGACAGGGCAACTAATGAAAAACTGTTTTTT.

The rearrangement uses TRBV11-2 and TRBJ2-2, with 8 bases identical to TRBD1. Trimming removed 3 bases from V and 1 base from J; junction bases left unmatched: 10. The germline V gene encodes CDR1 SGHAT and CDR2 FQNNGV. The CDR3 consists of 18 residues. The CDR3 DNA reads TGTGCCAGCAGCTTGTACAGGGGGATTTCCGGGAACACCGGGGAGCTGTTTTTT. It encodes CASSLYRGISGNTGELFF.

The gene calls are TRBV5-1 and TRBJ2-5, with 9 bases aligning to TRBD1. The J call may be wrong; the DNA end is better matched by TRBJ2-7. The germline gives CDR1 SGHRS, CDR2 YFSETQ. The length of the CDR3 is 13 residues. The CDR3 reads CASSLGQGDEQYF. DNA of the CDR3: TGCGCCAGCAGCTTGGGACAGGGGGACGAGCAGTACTTC.

This rearrangement joins TRBV9 to TRBJ2-7, with TRBD1 identical over 8 bases. Germline assignment: CDR1 SGDLS and CDR2 YYNGEE. This CDR3 has 16 residues. Trimming removed 3 bases from V and 5 bases from J; junction bases left unmatched: 13. CDR3 residues: CASSATDRGWFHEQYF. CDR3 DNA sequence: TGTGCCAGCAGCGCGACCGACAGGGGCTGGTTCCACGAGCAGTACTTC.

The rearrangement joins TRBV30 to TRBJ2-5; TRBD1 might be the D (6 bases). The CDR3 contains 14 residues. V was shortened by 0 bases and J by 2 bases, with 10 bases between the two germline ends. Germline V gene data show CDR1 as GTSNPN and CDR2 as SVGIG (reference sequence). The CDR3 DNA is TGTGCCTGGAGTGTAGGGGGTACGCAAGAGACCCAGTACTTC. As protein: CAWSVGGTQETQYF.

This chain connects TRBV5-1 to TRBJ2-2; no clear D. The V gene's germline CDR1 is SGHRS and CDR2 YFSETQ. The CDR3 sequence is 17 residues long. Deletions cut 0 bases from V and 1 base from J, with 13 bases between. The CDR3 nucleotides read TGCGCCAGCAGCTTGGTTGGTGGAACAGTGAACACCGGGGAGCTGTTTTTT. Translating it yields CASSLVGGTVNTGELFF.

The CDR3 bases are TGTGCCAGCAGGCGCCCCGGACAGGGGGTCGACGGCTACACCTTC. Translated, it gives CASRRPGQGVDGYTF. The chain couples TRBV6-1 to TRBJ1-2, with TRBD1 matching 10 bases. Germline V CDR1 and CDR2: MNHNS, SASEGT. The ends lost 6 bases at V and 8 bases at J; junction bases unmatched: 12. The CDR3 is made up of 15 amino acids.

This sequence joins TRBV28 and TRBJ2-3; 7 bases match TRBD2. The CDR3 runs 13 residues. Germline CDR1 is MDHEN and CDR2 is SYDVKM. V shed 7 bases and J 0 bases; nucleotides not matched to a gene: 1. The CDR3 DNA is TGTGCCAGCAATAGCGGGAGCACAGATACGCAGTATTTT. Translated, it gives CASNSGSTDTQYF.